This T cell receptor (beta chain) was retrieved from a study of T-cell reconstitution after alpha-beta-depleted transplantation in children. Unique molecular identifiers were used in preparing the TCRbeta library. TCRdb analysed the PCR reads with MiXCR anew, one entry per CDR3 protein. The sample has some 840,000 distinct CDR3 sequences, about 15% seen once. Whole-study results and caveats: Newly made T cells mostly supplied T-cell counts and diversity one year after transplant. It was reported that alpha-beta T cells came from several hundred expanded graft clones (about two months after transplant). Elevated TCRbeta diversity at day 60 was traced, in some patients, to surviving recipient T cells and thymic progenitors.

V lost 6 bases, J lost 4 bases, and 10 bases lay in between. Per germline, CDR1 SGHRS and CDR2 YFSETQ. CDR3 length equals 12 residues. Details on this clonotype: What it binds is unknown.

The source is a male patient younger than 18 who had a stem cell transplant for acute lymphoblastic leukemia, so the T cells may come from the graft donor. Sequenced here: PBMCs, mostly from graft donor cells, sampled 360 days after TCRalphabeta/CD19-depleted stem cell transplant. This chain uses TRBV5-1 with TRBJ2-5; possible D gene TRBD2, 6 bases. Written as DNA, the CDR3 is TGCGCCAGCAAGGAGGGGAGAGAGACCCAGTACTTC. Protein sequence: CASKEGRETQYF.